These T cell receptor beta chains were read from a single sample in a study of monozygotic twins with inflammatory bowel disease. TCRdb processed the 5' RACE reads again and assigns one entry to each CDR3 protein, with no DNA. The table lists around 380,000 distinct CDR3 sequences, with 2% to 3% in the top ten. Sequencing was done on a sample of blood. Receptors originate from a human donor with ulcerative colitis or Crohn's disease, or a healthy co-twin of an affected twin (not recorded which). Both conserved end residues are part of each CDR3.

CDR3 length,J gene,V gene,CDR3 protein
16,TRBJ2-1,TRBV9,CASSVEAGTSYNEQFF
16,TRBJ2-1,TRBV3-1,CASSYEPARVSNEQFF
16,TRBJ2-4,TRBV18,CASSDGSAGTKNIQYF
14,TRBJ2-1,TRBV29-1,CSVPGQARDNEQFF
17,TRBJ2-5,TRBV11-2,CASSLDRRGGVGETQYF
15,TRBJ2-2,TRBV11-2,CASSLAMWGTGELFF
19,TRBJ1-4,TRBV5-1,CASSELEQTGYTTNEKLFF
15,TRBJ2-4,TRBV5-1,CASSLGGPSKNIQYF
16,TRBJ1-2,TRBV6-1,CASAGTRDRGDYGYTF
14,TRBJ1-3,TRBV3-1,CASMQGGIGNTIYF
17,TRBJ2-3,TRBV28,CASSSYLGTSITDTQYF
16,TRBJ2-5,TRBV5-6,CASSLEQEMLVETQYF
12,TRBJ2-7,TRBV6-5,CATWQGTYEQYF
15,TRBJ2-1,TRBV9,CASSVGGTTYNEQFF
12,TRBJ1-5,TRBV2,CASSGGSQPQHF
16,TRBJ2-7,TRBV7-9,CASSPAPGTGAYEQYF
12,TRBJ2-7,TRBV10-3,CAIRNSPYEQYF
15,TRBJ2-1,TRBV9,CASSVGWTAPHEQFF
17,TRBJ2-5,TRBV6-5,CASSYRWGGPGQETQYF
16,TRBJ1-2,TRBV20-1,CSARDPRDGPYYGYTF
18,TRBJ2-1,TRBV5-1,CASSPLGARGPSYNEQFF
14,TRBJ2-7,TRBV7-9,CASTPGQGTYEQYF
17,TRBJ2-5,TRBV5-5,CASSSAPSAGGQETQYF
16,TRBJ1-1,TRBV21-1,CASSKEGRETNTEAFF
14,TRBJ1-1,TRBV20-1,CSVRQGRGDTEAFF
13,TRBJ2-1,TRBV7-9,CASSLVEVYEQFF
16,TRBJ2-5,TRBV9,CASSIHPGTTQETQYF
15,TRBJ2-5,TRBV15,CATSRRDRAVETQYF
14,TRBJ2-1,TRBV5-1,CASSTTSGPGGQFF
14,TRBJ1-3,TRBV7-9,CASSWGPGGNTIYF
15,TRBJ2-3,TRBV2,CASSERSPGTDTQYF
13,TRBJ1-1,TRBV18,CASSLKDREEAFF
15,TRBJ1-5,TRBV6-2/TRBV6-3,CASSYVTGRNQPQHF
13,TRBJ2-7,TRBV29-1,CSVEAQGSYEQYF
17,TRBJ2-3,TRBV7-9,CASRQTTLAHLPDTQYF